These 29 T cell receptor beta chains came from one sample sequenced in a study of shared clonotypes between healthy human individuals. TCRdb's table, derived via immunoSEQ multiplex PCR, lists solely in-frame clones and lacks some. The top ten clones hold roughly 24% of a sample with over 95,000 clones, about 71% of them seen once. Sequenced input: memory CD8+ T cells sorted from blood. Subset described: CD45RO+ cells pooled with CCR7-negative TemRA cells. These receptors originate from a woman aged 30 to 39 in good health.

The chain links TRBV28 to TRBJ2-3; D gene unclear. V gave up 2 bases and J gave up 0 bases, with 9 bases separating them. The CDR3 sequence is 15 residues long. Germline V gene sequence: CDR1 MDHEN, CDR2 SYDVKM. CDR3 nucleotides: TGTGCCAGCAGTTTAAAGGCTGCTAGCACAGATACGCAGTATTTT. Its translation is CASSLKAASTDTQYF.

This chain joins TRBV28 and TRBJ1-4; the D gene is possibly TRBD1 (5 bases). Germline CDR1 MDHEN, CDR2 SYDVKM. The CDR3 covers 12 residues. V lost 5 bases and J 8 bases, leaving 9 bases between the germline ends. DNA of the CDR3: TGTGCCAGCAGTCCCGAGGGGGAAAAACTGTTTTTT. This gives the protein CASSPEGEKLFF.

In its sample, this clone was seen a few times. The V and J genes are TRBV29-1 and TRBJ2-5, with 10 bases matching TRBD2. The CDR3 extends over 13 amino acids. In germline, CDR1 is SQVTM, CDR2 ANQGSEA. V dropped 7 bases and J dropped 4; count of bases not matched to a gene: 6. The CDR3 protein is CSGLAGVRETQYF. The CDR3, as DNA: TGCAGCGGGCTAGCGGGAGTTCGAGAGACCCAGTACTTC.

This clone was seen a few times. The J gene is TRBJ2-7, the V gene TRBV5-1; 7 bases map to TRBD2. Germline V gene data show CDR1 as SGHRS and CDR2 as YFSETQ. J was trimmed by 2 bases and V by 0 bases; bases with no gene match: 2. The CDR3 is 14 residues long. Here the CDR3 reads CASSLGDYPYEQYF. Here the CDR3 DNA reads TGCGCCAGCAGCTTGGGGGACTACCCCTACGAGCAGTACTTC.

The chain has TRBV5-1 and TRBJ2-7, with D perhaps TRBD2 (6 bases). CDR1 and CDR2 (germline): SGHRS, YFSETQ. This CDR3 region has 14 residues. V was pared by 5 bases and J by 4 bases, with 16 bases between. The CDR3 loop is CASRAEGRRYEQYF. CDR3 DNA sequence: TGCGCCAGCAGGGCGGAGGGAAGACGTTACGAGCAGTACTTC.

This chain uses TRBV28 with TRBJ2-2, with D perhaps matching TRBD1 or TRBD2 (5 bases each). CDR3 length: 16 residues. Germline CDR1 MDHEN, CDR2 SYDVKM. V gave up 5 bases and J gave up 5 bases, with 18 bases separating them. The CDR3 here is CASSASGTPGTGELFF. CDR3 DNA: TGTGCCAGCAGTGCCTCCGGGACCCCCGGGACCGGGGAGCTGTTTTTT.

The J gene is TRBJ1-2, the V gene TRBV6-4; 8 nucleotides match TRBD1. V was pared by 4 bases and J by 8 bases, with 12 bases of the junction left unmatched. The germline CDR1 and CDR2 sequences are MRHNA and SNTAGT. This CDR3 spans 15 amino acids. Here the CDR3 reads CASSVDHGQGGGYTF. The CDR3 DNA reads TGTGCCAGCAGTGTAGACCACGGACAGGGTGGAGGCTACACCTTC.

This clone was detected a few times. The gene calls are TRBV2 and TRBJ2-7; weak D call: TRBD1 (6 bases). Germline V gives CDR1 SNHLY, CDR2 FYNNEI. The CDR3 is 15 amino acids. The germline V and J ends were trimmed by 6 bases and 2 bases, with 17 bases remaining between them. In nucleotides, the CDR3 is TGTGCCAGCAGCGACAAGGGACACTCCCCCTACGAGCAGTACTTC. It is translated as CASSDKGHSPYEQYF. Full variable domain (missing parts from reference TRBV2 and TRBJ2-7): EPEVTQTPSHQVTQMGQEVILRCVPISNHLYFYWYRQILGQKVEFLVSFYNNEISEKSEIFDDQFSVERPDGSNFTLKIRSTKLEDSAMYFCASSDKGHSPYEQYFGPGTRLTVT.

As concerns this clone: One junction end disagrees with the germline gene, perhaps due to a read error. The chain uses TRBV29-1 and TRBJ1-3; D perhaps matches TRBD1 (6 bases). The CDR3 length is 13 residues. The germline V gene encodes CDR1 SQVTM and CDR2 ANQGSEA. The DNA of the CDR3 is TGCAGCGTGGAAGGGGGGACTGGAAACACCATATATTTT. As protein: CSVEGGTGNTIYF.

The rearrangement joins TRBV7-9 to TRBJ2-7, with 9 bases that match TRBD2. Losses at the gene ends were 1 base for V and 9 bases for J; bases not matched to a gene: 13. Germline V lookup: CDR1 SEHNR, CDR2 FQNEAQ (reference sequence). The CDR3 sequence is 16 residues long. This chain's CDR3 is CASSLGVGTSFMSQYF. CDR3 DNA sequence: TGTGCCAGCAGCTTAGGAGTCGGGACTAGCTTTATGTCGCAGTACTTC.

This clone showed up just once. The chain couples TRBV9 to TRBJ2-1; D ambiguous. The germline gives CDR1 SGDLS, CDR2 YYNGEE. There are 13 residues in the CDR3. V shed 0 bases and J shed 6 bases, with 7 bases lying between them. For the CDR3, the DNA is TGTGCCAGCAGCGTAGGCCGGGCCAATGAGCAGTTCTTC. This codes for CASSVGRANEQFF.

This clone was counted ten times or more. The V gene is TRBV18, the J gene TRBJ2-2, with TRBD1 matching over 7 bases. The CDR3 sequence is 15 residues long. Germline assignment: CDR1 KGHSH and CDR2 LQKENI. V shed 6 bases, J shed 4 bases, and the junction held 8 bases outside the gene matches. The DNA of the CDR3 is TGTGCCAGCTCCCAATTAGGGGGCTTCACCGGGGAGCTGTTTTTT. It encodes CASSQLGGFTGELFF.

The chain uses TRBV6-1 and TRBJ2-7; 8 bases are a match to TRBD1. There are 14 residues in the CDR3. J lost 1 base, V lost 6 bases, and 5 bases had no gene match. Germline V gives CDR1 MNHNS, CDR2 SASEGT. The CDR3 protein is CASSSRDRSYEQYF. CDR3 DNA: TGTGCCAGCAGCAGCCGGGACAGGTCCTACGAGCAGTACTTC.

Details on this clone: A far larger clone is a single base away, which makes a read error likely. This rearrangement joins TRBV25-1 to TRBJ2-1; 7 bases line up with TRBD2. The CDR3 consists of 13 residues. The V gene's germline CDR1 is MGHDK and CDR2 SYGVNS. The junction had 6 bases not matched to a gene; V was cut back by 5 bases and J by 8 bases. In nucleotides, the CDR3 is TGTGCCAGCAGTTTAACGACTAGCTATGAGCAGTTCTTC. Translating it yields CASSLTTSYEQFF.

On this clone: Other DNA variants within this sample encode the same CDR3. The chain recombines TRBV7-7 with TRBJ2-3, with 7 bases lining up with TRBD2. The J segment lost 4 bases and the V segment lost 0 bases, leaving 7 bases of the junction unmatched. The germline V gene has CDR1 SSHAT and CDR2 FNYEAQ (reference sequence). The CDR3 runs to 16 residues. CDR3 protein: CASSLALGGGPDTQYF. As DNA, the CDR3 is TGTGCCAGCAGCTTAGCGTTGGGGGGAGGGCCAGATACGCAGTATTTT.

The chain joins TRBV2 to TRBJ2-1, with 11 bases lining up with TRBD1. The J segment lost 5 bases and the V segment lost 6 bases, leaving 6 bases of the junction unmatched. Germline loops: CDR1 SNHLY, CDR2 FYNNEI. This CDR3 contains 15 residues. CDR3 sequence (DNA): TGTGCCAGCAGAGAGGACAGGGGGCGCGACAATGAGCAGTTCTTC. Translation gives CASREDRGRDNEQFF.

V and J are TRBV7-9 and TRBJ2-1; 11 bases agree with TRBD2. After removal of 0 bases from V and 8 bases from J, the junction contained 3 bases not matched to a gene. CDR3 length: 15 amino acids. Germline lookup yields CDR1 SEHNR and CDR2 FQNEAQ (reference sequence). The CDR3 coding sequence is TGTGCCAGCAGCTTAGCTAGCGGGAGGGCCTATGAGCAGTTCTTC. Protein: CASSLASGRAYEQFF.

The chain couples TRBV4-1 to TRBJ2-7, with 7 bases lining up with TRBD2. The CDR3 contains 17 residues. V trimming: 1 base; J trimming: 4 bases; junction bases outside the gene matches: 13. Germline-derived CDR1 and CDR2 are MGHRA and YSYEKL. CDR3 sequence: CASSQGRLLAEPYEQYF. As DNA, the CDR3 is TGCGCCAGCAGCCAAGGGCGGCTCCTAGCGGAGCCTTACGAGCAGTACTTC.

This clone was seen more than once but under ten times. The V and J genes are TRBV6-6 and TRBJ1-1, with TRBD1 matching 7 bases. V dropped 4 bases and J dropped 11; count of bases not matched to a gene: 13. This CDR3 has 14 residues. Germline V CDR1 and CDR2: MNHNY, SVGAGI (reference sequence). The CDR3 region is CASSLQGQVSSAFF. CDR3 nucleotide sequence: TGTGCCAGCAGTTTACAGGGGCAGGTGTCGTCGGCTTTCTTT.

Only one count was recorded for this clone. The chain carries TRBV7-6 and TRBJ2-5, with 7 bases aligning to TRBD2. The germline V gene encodes CDR1 SGHVS and CDR2 FNYEAQ. The length of the CDR3 is 15 residues. J gave up 5 bases and V 2 bases, and 8 bases lay outside the gene matches. CDR3 DNA: TGTGCCAGCAGCTTAAGCGCGGGAGTCACTGAGACCCAGTACTTC. Translated, it gives CASSLSAGVTETQYF.

This clone has a count of ten or more. Here the CDR3 DNA reads TGTGCCAGCAGCACCTTAGCGGGAGACATAAATGAGCAGTTCTTC. The encoded protein is CASSTLAGDINEQFF. The genes are TRBV28 and TRBJ2-1; 9 bases match TRBD2. CDR1 and CDR2 (germline): MDHEN, SYDVKM. The V segment lost 6 bases and the J segment 7 bases; nucleotides outside the gene matches: 10. This CDR3 has 15 amino acids.

The V gene is TRBV7-3, the J gene TRBJ1-1; no clear D gene. Trimming pared 5 bases from V and 7 bases from J, leaving 8 bases between. Germline V gene data show CDR1 as SGHTA and CDR2 as FQGTGA. The CDR3 is 11 residues long. CDR3 nucleotides: TGTGCCAGCAGCCGCGGTGGTGAAGCTTTCTTT. Translated, it gives CASSRGGEAFF.

The CDR3 spells CASSLERTGSYGYTF. The CDR3, as DNA: TGTGCCAGCAGCTTAGAAAGAACAGGAAGCTATGGCTACACCTTC. The chain combines TRBV7-8 with TRBJ1-2; possibly TRBD1 for D (5 bases). This CDR3 contains 15 residues. The germline V and J ends were trimmed by 1 base and 4 bases, with 13 bases remaining between them. CDR1 SGHVS and CDR2 FQNEAQ come from the germline V gene.

The chain carries TRBV19 and TRBJ2-7, with TRBD1 matching over 12 bases. Germline lookup yields CDR1 LNHDA and CDR2 SQIVND (reference sequence). The CDR3 runs to 15 residues. V dropped 3 bases and J dropped 6; count of bases not matched to a gene: 6. The CDR3: CASSIGTGGIGEQYF. Here the CDR3 DNA reads TGTGCCAGTAGTATCGGGACAGGGGGCATAGGCGAGCAGTACTTC.

Concerning this clone: Additional DNA sequences in this sample encode the identical CDR3. V usage is TRBV11-1 and J usage is TRBJ2-7; D gene ambiguous. Trimming left V 3 bases short and J 0 bases short, with 9 bases between. The V gene's germline CDR1 is SGHAT and CDR2 FQDESV (reference sequence). This CDR3 spans 14 amino acids. CDR3 sequence (DNA): TGTGCCAGCAGCTTCCAAAGAGACTCCTACGAGCAGTACTTC. This encodes CASSFQRDSYEQYF.

This clone has a handful of counts. The CDR3 nucleotides are TGTGCCAGCAGGTCAGGGGGTGCCAACACTGAAGCTTTCTTT. Amino acid sequence: CASRSGGANTEAFF. The rearrangement links TRBV6-6 to TRBJ1-1, with 7 bases fitting TRBD1. Germline-derived CDR1 and CDR2 are MNHNY and SVGAGI (reference sequence). The V segment lost 6 bases and the J segment 2 bases; nucleotides outside the gene matches: 6. CDR3 length equals 14 residues.

V usage is TRBV9 and J usage is TRBJ2-7; 8 positions match TRBD1. CDR1 is SGDLS, CDR2 YYNGEE, per germline. V shed 0 bases, J shed 4 bases, and the junction held 3 bases outside the gene matches. This CDR3 has 14 amino acids. This CDR3 reads CASSVADRGYEQYF. DNA of the CDR3: TGTGCCAGCAGCGTAGCTGACAGGGGATACGAGCAGTACTTC.

This clone occurred a few times. This chain links TRBV27 with TRBJ2-1; 9 bases map to TRBD2. The CDR3 has 13 amino acids. The V segment lost 0 bases and the J segment 10 bases; nucleotides outside the gene matches: 1. Germline values: CDR1 MNHEY, CDR2 SMNVEV (reference sequence). CDR3 nucleotide sequence: TGTGCCAGCAGTTTATCCCTAGCGGGGGAGCAGTTCTTC. Its translation is CASSLSLAGEQFF.

The chain has TRBV27 and TRBJ1-5; TRBD1 matches 12 bases. Germline CDR1 reads MNHEY; CDR2 reads SMNVEV (reference sequence). The CDR3 covers 14 residues. With V trimmed by 6 bases and J by 7 bases, 4 bases remained unmatched. In nucleotides, the CDR3 is TGTGCCAGCAGGGCCGGGACAGGGGGCCAGCCCCAGCATTTT. Translated: CASRAGTGGQPQHF.